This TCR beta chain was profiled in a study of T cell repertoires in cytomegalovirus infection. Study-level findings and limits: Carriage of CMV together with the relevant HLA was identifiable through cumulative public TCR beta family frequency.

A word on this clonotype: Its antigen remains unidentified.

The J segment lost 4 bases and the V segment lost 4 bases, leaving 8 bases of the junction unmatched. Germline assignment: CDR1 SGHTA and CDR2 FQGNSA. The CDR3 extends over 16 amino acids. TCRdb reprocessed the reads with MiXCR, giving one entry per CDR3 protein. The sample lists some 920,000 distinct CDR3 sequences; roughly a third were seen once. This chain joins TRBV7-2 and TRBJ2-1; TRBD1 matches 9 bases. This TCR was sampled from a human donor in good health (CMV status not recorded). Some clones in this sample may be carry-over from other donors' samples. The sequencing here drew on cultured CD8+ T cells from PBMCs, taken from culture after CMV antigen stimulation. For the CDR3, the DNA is TGTGCCAGCAGCTCGACAGGGGGGCGAGTGTACAATGAGCAGTTCTTC. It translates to CASSSTGGRVYNEQFF.